A single sample gave rise to the 3 T cell receptor beta chains below, sequenced in a study of cytomegalovirus exposure and HLA in healthy donors. The PCR ran on 60 Vbeta and 13 Jbeta primers. Produced via immunoSEQ multiplex PCR; TCRdb's table is partial and in-frame only. The sample lists approximately 160,000 clones; approximately 81% were seen once. The sample consisted of PBMCs. The receptors here all came from a woman younger than 30 in good health and CMV-seronegative.

This clone was recorded only once. The V gene is TRBV27, the J gene TRBJ2-3, with TRBD2 matching 14 bases. CDR3 length equals 18 residues. With V trimmed by 6 bases and J by 1 base, 9 bases remained unmatched. The germline V gene encodes CDR1 MNHEY and CDR2 SMNVEV (reference sequence). DNA of the CDR3: TGTGCCAGCAGGGGTGGGACTAGCGGGAGTGGAGGCACAGATACGCAGTATTTT. Protein: CASRGGTSGSGGTDTQYF.

The chain recombines TRBV11-2 with TRBJ1-1; weak D call: TRBD1 (6 bases). Germline CDR1 and CDR2: SGHAT and FQNNGV. Trimming cost V 5 bases and J 7 bases, with 17 bases left between them. The CDR3 is 14 residues long. The CDR3: CASSPLRGRGEAFF. The CDR3 bases are TGTGCCAGCAGCCCATTAAGGGGGAGAGGTGAAGCTTTCTTT.

The chain uses TRBV30 and TRBJ1-5; no clear D. V lost 1 base, J lost 2 bases, and 12 bases lay in between. Germline V gene sequence: CDR1 GTSNPN, CDR2 SVGIG (reference sequence). The CDR3 totals 15 residues. CDR3 residues: CAWSARGRGNQPQHF. The CDR3 DNA is TGTGCCTGGAGTGCCCGAGGGCGGGGCAATCAGCCCCAGCATTTT.